Listed below are T cell receptor beta chains from one sample, sequenced in a study of blood T cell repertoires in COVID-19. Data came from immunoSEQ multiplex PCR; TCRdb stores just in-frame clones and leaves some out. Altogether about 95,000 clones are present, 84% being singletons, with the ten largest covering roughly 24%. The sequencing sample was made of peripheral blood. The receptor source for this set is a human donor in a cohort sampled during active COVID-19. The conserved cysteine and the conserved F or W are not part of the CDR3 here. The order of the fields is V gene, CDR3 protein.

v_gene: TRBV11-2
CDR3aa: ASSLVQGGGNQPQH

v_gene: TRBV12-3/TRBV12-4
CDR3aa: ASTRTMSGELF

v_gene: TRBV29-1
CDR3aa: SVDGMSGRPSYEQY

v_gene: TRBV2
CDR3aa: ASTGVEAYEQY

v_gene: TRBV29-1
CDR3aa: SVEGTGGGYGYT

v_gene: TRBV5-1
CDR3aa: ASMTGTDFSPLH

v_gene: TRBV28
CDR3aa: ASNTGDYGYT

v_gene: TRBV7-2
CDR3aa: ASDDRANTGELF

v_gene: TRBV5-6
CDR3aa: ASSFLVSGEQY

v_gene: TRBV20-1
CDR3aa: SAKGMDGYT

v_gene: TRBV9
CDR3aa: ASSYGLAGAIDTQY

v_gene: TRBV18
CDR3aa: ASSPTGEHYNSPLH

v_gene: TRBV28
CDR3aa: ASSLLEDGNSPLH

v_gene: TRBV25-1
CDR3aa: ASSDSRSSGSKHNEQF

v_gene: TRBV6-5
CDR3aa: ASSYLGTGDSPLH

v_gene: TRBV4-1
CDR3aa: ASSQLGQASYEQY

v_gene: TRBV19
CDR3aa: ASSAGQGPSYNEQF

v_gene: TRBV18
CDR3aa: ASSPPEGQRGNQPQH

v_gene: TRBV5-6
CDR3aa: ASSLIDSQNIQY

v_gene: TRBV27
CDR3aa: ASSSPLAGGTDTQY

v_gene: TRBV5-5
CDR3aa: ASSLDRGFEGYT

v_gene: TRBV2
CDR3aa: ASSYRDREAF

v_gene: TRBV19
CDR3aa: ASTLTGTGGMEGYT

v_gene: TRBV5-1
CDR3aa: ASSWTIEDTQY

v_gene: TRBV14
CDR3aa: ASSQIHSYEQY

v_gene: TRBV6-1
CDR3aa: ASSELGGPSEQY

v_gene: TRBV27
CDR3aa: ASSLSQSYNSPLH

v_gene: TRBV5-4
CDR3aa: ASSQAGGPNFEQF

v_gene: TRBV4-3
CDR3aa: ASSQDTAGRNYGYT

v_gene: TRBV7-8
CDR3aa: ASSSDREVGGF

v_gene: TRBV2
CDR3aa: ASSEHFQETQY

v_gene: TRBV7-9
CDR3aa: ASRQTATNEKLF

v_gene: TRBV5-7
CDR3aa: ASSLGGRDRAGYT

v_gene: TRBV5-1
CDR3aa: ASSLDPSRASGNTIY

v_gene: TRBV19
CDR3aa: ASRTQTSGINEQY

v_gene: TRBV6-2/TRBV6-3
CDR3aa: ASSHNRLPNRTGYT

v_gene: TRBV29-1
CDR3aa: SVRQGRVGAF

v_gene: TRBV19
CDR3aa: ASSLGLAGPSSYEQY

v_gene: TRBV10-1
CDR3aa: ASSRDRVAGANVLT

v_gene: TRBV19
CDR3aa: ASELGGRVYNEQF

v_gene: TRBV6-5
CDR3aa: ASTPVSGGAF

v_gene: TRBV28
CDR3aa: ASSLPGGRGGSQPQH

v_gene: TRBV24-1
CDR3aa: ATGGEGPAWETQY

v_gene: TRBV5-4
CDR3aa: ASSLPGQGGNEQF

v_gene: TRBV19
CDR3aa: ASSIIAGGPDTQY

v_gene: TRBV7-2
CDR3aa: ASSLSTGNNSPLH

v_gene: TRBV19
CDR3aa: ASGRSPGQGTQTKNIQY

v_gene: TRBV5-1
CDR3aa: ASSRLAGESSGELF

v_gene: TRBV3-1/TRBV3-2
CDR3aa: ASSQGLAGGTDTQY

v_gene: TRBV3-1/TRBV3-2
CDR3aa: ASSVHRGGAKLF

v_gene: TRBV3-1/TRBV3-2
CDR3aa: ASSSGTRAYNEQF

v_gene: TRBV7-8
CDR3aa: ASSLAQGTGNTIY

v_gene: TRBV6-6
CDR3aa: ASSRGKQGMDEQY